Sequencing of this T cell receptor (beta chain) was carried out in a study of shared clonotypes between healthy human individuals. Whole-study results and caveats: An effect of sequencing depth on clonotype sharing among donors was expected.

It was into CD45RA+ naive and CD45RA-negative memory subsets that the CD4+ cells were split. The sample holds one count of this clone. Its antigen is unknown. Clones were read by immunoSEQ multiplex PCR, and TCRdb kept only the in-frame ones, dropping some. The table records 1,500,000 or so clones, roughly 98.5% of them present only once. Per the germline V gene, CDR1 is MNHEY and CDR2 is SMNVEV (reference sequence). V lost 7 bases and J lost 3; bases outside the gene matches: 8. The CDR3 spans 14 residues. The chain employs TRBV27 and TRBJ2-7; 8 nucleotides line up with TRBD2. The material sequenced was naive CD4+ T cells sorted from blood. Subset meaning: CD45RA+ positively selected. The clonotype was recovered from a man aged 25-45 years in good health. CDR3 region: CASKSVAGSYEQYF. Written as DNA, the CDR3 is TGTGCCAGCAAGTCCGTAGCGGGAAGCTACGAGCAGTACTTC.